This T cell receptor (beta chain) was observed in a study of T cell repertoires in aging, cancer and after chemotherapy. About the research overall: Clear clonal overlap appeared across healthy donor samples taken over several months to years.

Multiplex touch-down PCR with TRB-A/B primers amplified rearranged V-D-J TRB sequences. Via MiXCR, TCRdb re-called the multiplex PCR reads, giving one row per CDR3 protein. This sample has 9,300 or so distinct CDR3 sequences, with 35% to 45% found just once. The V gene end was trimmed by 1 base and the J gene end by 7 bases; junction bases not matched to a gene: 5. CDR3 length: 15 amino acids. CDR1 SGHTA and CDR2 FQGNSA come from the germline V gene. The template was genomic DNA from peripheral blood, not RNA. Study-wide results and limits: Rebound thymic output was suggested by rising median generation probability during chemotherapy in each cancer cohort. Loss of evenness, beyond lost richness, contributed to age-related TCR diversity decline in cancer patients. Untreated cancer patients had significantly lower blood TCR diversity than age-matched healthy donors.

On this clonotype: What it recognizes is unknown.

The TCR was taken from a human donor in good health. The chain uses TRBV7-2 and TRBJ2-2; 8 nucleotides agree with TRBD1. Input material: blood. In DNA, the CDR3 is TGTGCCAGCAGCTTAGGGACAGGGTGGGGCGGGGAGCTGTTTTTT. Translation: CASSLGTGWGGELFF.